These 5 T cell receptor beta chains were all obtained from the same sample, sequenced in a study of glioma-infiltrating T cells after dendritic cell vaccination. Described time point: after dendritic cell vaccination, including at tumor progression/relapse. Data came from immunoSEQ multiplex PCR; TCRdb stores just in-frame clones and leaves some out. The profile shows under 130,000 clones, 85% to 90% of them singletons. Sequences were derived from blood, sampled after dendritic cell vaccination. All receptors come from a human donor with glioblastoma.

V is TRBV10-1 and J is TRBJ2-1, with 13 bases that match TRBD2. V lost 3 bases, J lost 5 bases, and 1 base stayed unmatched. There are 15 residues in the CDR3. Germline CDR1 WNHNN, CDR2 SYGVQD (reference sequence). CDR3 nucleotide sequence: TGCGCCAGCAGTGAAGGGACTAGCGGGGACAATGAGCAGTTCTTC. It encodes CASSEGTSGDNEQFF.

This clone was observed a handful of times. This chain joins TRBV2 and TRBJ2-5; 7 nucleotides align to TRBD1. CDR1 and CDR2 from the germline V gene are SNHLY and FYNNEI. The J segment lost 5 bases and the V segment lost 6 bases, leaving 12 bases of the junction unmatched. The CDR3 extends over 15 amino acids. CDR3 sequence: CASRARDSQGETQYF. Written as DNA, the CDR3 is TGTGCCAGCAGAGCCCGGGACAGCCAGGGGGAGACCCAGTACTTC. Combining the CDR3 with reference TRBV2 and TRBJ2-5 gives the whole variable domain EPEVTQTPSHQVTQMGQEVILRCVPISNHLYFYWYRQILGQKVEFLVSFYNNEISEKSEIFDDQFSVERPDGSNFTLKIRSTKLEDSAMYFCASRARDSQGETQYFGPGTRLLVL.

This clone qualifies as large. This chain joins TRBV6-1 and TRBJ2-1; possibly TRBD2 for D (6 bases). Per the germline V gene, CDR1 is MNHNS and CDR2 is SASEGT. Trimming shortened V by 3 bases and J by 4 bases, and 13 bases separated the two germline ends. The CDR3 contains 15 residues. CDR3 sequence reads: CASSDGDAGYNEQFF. Written as DNA, the CDR3 is TGTGCCAGCAGTGATGGGGACGCGGGGTACAATGAGCAGTTCTTC.

This clone was counted once. This sequence joins TRBV7-3 and TRBJ2-3, with a weak D call TRBD2 (7 bases). Trimming left V 5 bases short and J 4 bases short, with 16 bases between. CDR3 length equals 15 residues. The germline V gene encodes CDR1 SGHTA and CDR2 FQGTGA. CDR3 sequence reads: CASSDNRGAADTQYF. In nucleotides, the CDR3 is TGTGCCAGCAGCGATAACCGGGGGGCCGCAGATACGCAGTATTTT.

The rearrangement uses TRBV29-1 and TRBJ2-7; tentatively, D is TRBD1 (5 bases). V was clipped by 4 bases and J by 2 bases, with 9 bases between them. Germline CDR1 reads SQVTM; CDR2 reads ANQGSEA. The CDR3 totals 12 residues. The chain's CDR3 is CSVAQGPYEQYF. CDR3 in DNA: TGCAGCGTTGCTCAGGGTCCCTACGAGCAGTACTTC.